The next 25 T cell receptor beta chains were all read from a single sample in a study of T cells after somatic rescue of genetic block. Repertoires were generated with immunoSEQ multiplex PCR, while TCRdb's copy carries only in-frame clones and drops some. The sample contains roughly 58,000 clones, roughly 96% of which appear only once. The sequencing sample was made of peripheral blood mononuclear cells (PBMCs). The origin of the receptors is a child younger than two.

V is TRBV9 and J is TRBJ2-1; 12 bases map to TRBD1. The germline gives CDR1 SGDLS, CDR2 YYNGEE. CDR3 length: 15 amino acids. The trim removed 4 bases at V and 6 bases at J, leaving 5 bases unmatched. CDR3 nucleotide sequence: TGTGCCAGCAGCCTGGGGACAGGGGGCTCCAATGAGCAGTTCTTC. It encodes CASSLGTGGSNEQFF. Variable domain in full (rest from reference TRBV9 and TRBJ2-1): DSGVTQTPKHLITATGQRVTLRCSPRSGDLSVYWYQQSLDQGLQFLIQYYNGEERAKGNILERFSAQQFPDLHSELNLSSLELGDSALYFCASSLGTGGSNEQFFGPGTRLTVL.

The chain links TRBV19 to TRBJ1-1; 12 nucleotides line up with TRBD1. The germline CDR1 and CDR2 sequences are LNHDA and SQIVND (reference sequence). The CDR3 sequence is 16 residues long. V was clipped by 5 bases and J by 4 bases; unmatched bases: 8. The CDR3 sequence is CASSPRDRGRGTEAFF. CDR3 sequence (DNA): TGTGCCAGTAGTCCCCGGGACAGGGGGCGGGGCACTGAAGCTTTCTTT.

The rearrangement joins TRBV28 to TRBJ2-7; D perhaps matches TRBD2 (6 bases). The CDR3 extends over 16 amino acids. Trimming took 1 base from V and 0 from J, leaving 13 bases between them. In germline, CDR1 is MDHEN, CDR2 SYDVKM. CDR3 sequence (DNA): TGTGCCAGCAGTTTATCCTGGGACTTCAGCTCCTACGAGCAGTACTTC. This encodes CASSLSWDFSSYEQYF.

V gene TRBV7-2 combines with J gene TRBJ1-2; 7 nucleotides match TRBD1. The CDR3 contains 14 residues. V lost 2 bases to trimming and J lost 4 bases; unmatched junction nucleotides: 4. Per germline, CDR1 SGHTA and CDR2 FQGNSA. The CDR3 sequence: CASSLRGQFYGYTF. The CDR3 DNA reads TGTGCCAGCAGCTTAAGGGGGCAGTTCTATGGCTACACCTTC. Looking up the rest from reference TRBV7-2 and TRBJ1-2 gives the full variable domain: GAGVSQSPSNKVTEKGKDVELRCDPISGHTALYWYRQSLGQGLEFLIYFQGNSAPDKSGLPSDRFSAERTGGSVSTLTIQRTQQEDSAVYLCASSLRGQFYGYTFGSGTRLTVV.

CDR3 region: CASSAGTSGRHEQFF. The CDR3 DNA follows: TGTGCCAGCAGTGCCGGGACTAGCGGGAGACATGAGCAGTTCTTC. The chain has TRBV11-2 and TRBJ2-1, with 14 bases that match TRBD2. V shed 6 bases and J 8 bases; nucleotides not matched to a gene: 6. The CDR3 sequence is 15 residues long. The germline V gene has CDR1 SGHAT and CDR2 FQNNGV.

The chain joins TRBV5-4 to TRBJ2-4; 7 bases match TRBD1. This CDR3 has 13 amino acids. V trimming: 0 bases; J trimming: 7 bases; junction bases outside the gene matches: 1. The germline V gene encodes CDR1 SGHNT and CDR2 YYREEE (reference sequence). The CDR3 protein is CASSLGGGNIQYF. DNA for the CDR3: TGTGCCAGCAGCTTGGGAGGGGGCAACATTCAGTACTTC. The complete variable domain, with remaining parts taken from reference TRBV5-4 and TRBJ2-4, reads ETGVTQSPTHLIKTRGQQVTLRCSSQSGHNTVSWYQQALGQGPQFIFQYYREEENGRGNFPPRFSGLQFPNYSSELNVNALELDDSALYLCASSLGGGNIQYFGAGTRLSVL.

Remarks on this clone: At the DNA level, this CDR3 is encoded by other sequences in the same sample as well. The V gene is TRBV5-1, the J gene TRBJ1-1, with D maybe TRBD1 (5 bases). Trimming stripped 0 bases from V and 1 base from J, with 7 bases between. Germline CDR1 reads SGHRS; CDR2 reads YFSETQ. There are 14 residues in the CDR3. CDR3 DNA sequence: TGCGCCAGCAGCTTGGCCGGGGGGAACACTGAAGCTTTCTTT. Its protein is CASSLAGGNTEAFF.

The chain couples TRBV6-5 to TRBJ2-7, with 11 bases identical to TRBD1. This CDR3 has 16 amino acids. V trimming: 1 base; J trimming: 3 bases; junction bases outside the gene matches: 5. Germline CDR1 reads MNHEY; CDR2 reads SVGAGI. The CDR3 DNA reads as TGTGCCAGCAGTTACTATCCCGGGACAGGGGGCTACGAGCAGTACTTC. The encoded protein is CASSYYPGTGGYEQYF.

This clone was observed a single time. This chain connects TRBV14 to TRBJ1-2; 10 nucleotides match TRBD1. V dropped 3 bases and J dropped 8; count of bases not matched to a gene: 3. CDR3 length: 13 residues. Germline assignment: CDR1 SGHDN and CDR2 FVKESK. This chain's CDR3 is CASSQGTGVGYTF. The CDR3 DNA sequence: TGTGCCAGCAGCCAGGGGACAGGGGTCGGCTACACCTTC.

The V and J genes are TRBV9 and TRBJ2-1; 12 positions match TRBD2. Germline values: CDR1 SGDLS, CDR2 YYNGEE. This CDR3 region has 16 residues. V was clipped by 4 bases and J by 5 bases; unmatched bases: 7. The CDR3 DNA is TGTGCCAGCAGCCCCCCAGGACTAGCGGGAAACAATGAGCAGTTCTTC. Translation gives CASSPPGLAGNNEQFF.

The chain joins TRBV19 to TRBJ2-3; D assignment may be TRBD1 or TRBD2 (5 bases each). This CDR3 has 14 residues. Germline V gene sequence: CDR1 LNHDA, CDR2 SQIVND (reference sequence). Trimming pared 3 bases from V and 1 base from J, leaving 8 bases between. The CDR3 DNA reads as TGTGCCAGTAGTATGGGACCCCGCACAGATACGCAGTATTTT. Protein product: CASSMGPRTDTQYF.

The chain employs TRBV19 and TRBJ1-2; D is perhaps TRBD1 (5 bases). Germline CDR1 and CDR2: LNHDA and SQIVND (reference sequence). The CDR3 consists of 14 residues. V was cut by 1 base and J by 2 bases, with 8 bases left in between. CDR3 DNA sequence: TGTGCCAGTAGTATAGCAGGGAACAACTATGGCTACACCTTC. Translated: CASSIAGNNYGYTF.

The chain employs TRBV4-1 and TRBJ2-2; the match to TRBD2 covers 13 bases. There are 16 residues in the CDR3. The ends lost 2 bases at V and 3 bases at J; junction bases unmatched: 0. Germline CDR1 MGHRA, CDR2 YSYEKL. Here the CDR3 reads CASSQTSGRDTGELFF. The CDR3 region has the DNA TGCGCCAGCAGCCAAACTAGCGGGAGGGACACCGGGGAGCTGTTTTTT.

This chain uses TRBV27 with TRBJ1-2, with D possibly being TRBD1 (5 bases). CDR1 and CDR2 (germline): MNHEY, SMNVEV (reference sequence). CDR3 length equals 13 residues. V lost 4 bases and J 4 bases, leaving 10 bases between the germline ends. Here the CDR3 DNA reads TGTGCCAGCAGTTCCAGGGAGGGCTATGGCTACACCTTC. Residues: CASSSREGYGYTF.

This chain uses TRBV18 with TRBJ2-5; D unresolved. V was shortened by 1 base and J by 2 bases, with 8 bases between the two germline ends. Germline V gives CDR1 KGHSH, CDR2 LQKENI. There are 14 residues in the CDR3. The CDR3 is CASSPRTLQETQYF. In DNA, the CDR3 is TGTGCCAGCTCACCACGGACCTTGCAAGAGACCCAGTACTTC. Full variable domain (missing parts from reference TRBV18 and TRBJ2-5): NAGVMQNPRHLVRRRGQEARLRCSPMKGHSHVYWYRQLPEEGLKFMVYLQKENIIDESGMPKERFSAEFPKEGPSILRIQQVVRGDSAAYFCASSPRTLQETQYFGPGTRLLVL.

CDR3 in DNA: TGTGCCAGCAGTGACCCCAGGGGGGGTTTTTATGGCTACACCTTC. This gives the protein CASSDPRGGFYGYTF. The rearrangement links TRBV6-1 to TRBJ1-2, with 7 bases that match TRBD1. After removal of 3 bases from V and 5 bases from J, the junction contained 9 bases not matched to a gene. Germline loops: CDR1 MNHNS, CDR2 SASEGT. This CDR3 has 15 amino acids.

The CDR3 spells CASSQLRSQAAGELFF. The CDR3 nucleotides are TGCGCCAGCAGCCAACTCCGGTCTCAGGCGGCCGGGGAGCTGTTTTTT. The rearrangement uses TRBV4-3 and TRBJ2-2; D is ambiguous. Per the germline V gene, CDR1 is LGHNA and CDR2 is YSLEER. The CDR3 totals 16 residues. Trimming shortened V by 2 bases and J by 6 bases, and 16 bases separated the two germline ends.

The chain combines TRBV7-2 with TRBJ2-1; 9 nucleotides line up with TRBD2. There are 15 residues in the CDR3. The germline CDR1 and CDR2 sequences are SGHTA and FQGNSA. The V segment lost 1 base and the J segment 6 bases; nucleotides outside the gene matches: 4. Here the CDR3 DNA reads TGTGCCAGCAGCTTAGAACTAGCGGGCGGCAATGAGCAGTTCTTC. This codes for CASSLELAGGNEQFF.

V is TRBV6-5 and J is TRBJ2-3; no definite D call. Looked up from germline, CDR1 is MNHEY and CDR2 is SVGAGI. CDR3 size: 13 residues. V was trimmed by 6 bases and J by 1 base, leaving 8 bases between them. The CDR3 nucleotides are TGTGCCAGCAGGAGGCCGGGCACAGATACGCAGTATTTT. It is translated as CASRRPGTDTQYF.

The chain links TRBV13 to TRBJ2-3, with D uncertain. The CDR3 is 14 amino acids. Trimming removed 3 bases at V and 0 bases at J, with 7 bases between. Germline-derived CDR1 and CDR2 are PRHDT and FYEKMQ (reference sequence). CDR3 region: CASSFADSTDTQYF. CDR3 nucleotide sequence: TGTGCCAGCAGCTTCGCGGATAGCACAGATACGCAGTATTTT. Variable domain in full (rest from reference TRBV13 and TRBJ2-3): AAGVIQSPRHLIKEKRETATLKCYPIPRHDTVYWYQQGPGQDPQFLISFYEKMQSDKGSIPDRFSAQQFSDYHSELNMSSLELGDSALYFCASSFADSTDTQYFGPGTRLTVL.

The CDR3 reads CSVGHNEQFF. The CDR3 DNA is TGCAGCGTGGGACACAATGAGCAGTTCTTC. This chain uses TRBV29-1 with TRBJ2-1, with D possibly called TRBD1 or TRBD2 (5 bases each). V was trimmed by 6 bases and J by 5 bases, leaving 5 bases between them. The germline gives CDR1 SQVTM, CDR2 ANQGSEA. CDR3 length: 10 residues.

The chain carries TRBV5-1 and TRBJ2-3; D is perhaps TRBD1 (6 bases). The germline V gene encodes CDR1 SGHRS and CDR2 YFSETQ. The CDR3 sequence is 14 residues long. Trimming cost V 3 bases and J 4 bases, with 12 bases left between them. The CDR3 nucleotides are TGCGCCAGCAGCTGGGGGCAGGAGTCAGATACGCAGTATTTT. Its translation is CASSWGQESDTQYF.

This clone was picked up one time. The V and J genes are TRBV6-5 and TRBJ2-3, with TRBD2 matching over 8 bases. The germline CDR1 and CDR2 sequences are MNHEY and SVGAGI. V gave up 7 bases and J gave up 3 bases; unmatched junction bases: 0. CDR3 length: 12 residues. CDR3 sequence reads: CASTSGTDTQYF. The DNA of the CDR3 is TGTGCCAGCACTAGCGGGACAGATACGCAGTATTTT.

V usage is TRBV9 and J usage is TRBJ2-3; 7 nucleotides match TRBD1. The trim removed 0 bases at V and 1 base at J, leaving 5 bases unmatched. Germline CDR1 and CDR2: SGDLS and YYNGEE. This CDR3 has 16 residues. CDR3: CASSVARTGGTDTQYF. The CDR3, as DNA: TGTGCCAGCAGCGTAGCTCGAACAGGGGGCACAGATACGCAGTATTTT.

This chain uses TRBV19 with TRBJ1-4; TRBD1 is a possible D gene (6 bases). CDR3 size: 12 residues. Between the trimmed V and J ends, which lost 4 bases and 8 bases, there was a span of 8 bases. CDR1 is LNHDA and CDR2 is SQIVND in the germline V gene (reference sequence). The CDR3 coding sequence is TGTGCCAGTAGTAAAGACAGGGAAAAACTGTTTTTT. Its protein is CASSKDREKLFF.